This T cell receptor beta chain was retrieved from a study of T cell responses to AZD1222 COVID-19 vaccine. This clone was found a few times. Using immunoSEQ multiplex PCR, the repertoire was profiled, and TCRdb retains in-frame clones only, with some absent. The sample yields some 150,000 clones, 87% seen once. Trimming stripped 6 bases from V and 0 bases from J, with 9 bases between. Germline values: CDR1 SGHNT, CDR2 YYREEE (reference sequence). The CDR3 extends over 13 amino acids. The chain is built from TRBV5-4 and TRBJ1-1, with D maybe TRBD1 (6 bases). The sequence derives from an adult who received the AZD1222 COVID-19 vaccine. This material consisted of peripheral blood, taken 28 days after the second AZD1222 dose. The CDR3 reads CASKDSLNTEAFF. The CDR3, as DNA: TGTGCCAGCAAGGACAGCTTGAACACTGAAGCTTTCTTT. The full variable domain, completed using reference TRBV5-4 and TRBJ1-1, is ETGVTQSPTHLIKTRGQQVTLRCSSQSGHNTVSWYQQALGQGPQFIFQYYREEENGRGNFPPRFSGLQFPNYSSELNVNALELDDSALYLCASKDSLNTEAFFGQGTRLTVV.